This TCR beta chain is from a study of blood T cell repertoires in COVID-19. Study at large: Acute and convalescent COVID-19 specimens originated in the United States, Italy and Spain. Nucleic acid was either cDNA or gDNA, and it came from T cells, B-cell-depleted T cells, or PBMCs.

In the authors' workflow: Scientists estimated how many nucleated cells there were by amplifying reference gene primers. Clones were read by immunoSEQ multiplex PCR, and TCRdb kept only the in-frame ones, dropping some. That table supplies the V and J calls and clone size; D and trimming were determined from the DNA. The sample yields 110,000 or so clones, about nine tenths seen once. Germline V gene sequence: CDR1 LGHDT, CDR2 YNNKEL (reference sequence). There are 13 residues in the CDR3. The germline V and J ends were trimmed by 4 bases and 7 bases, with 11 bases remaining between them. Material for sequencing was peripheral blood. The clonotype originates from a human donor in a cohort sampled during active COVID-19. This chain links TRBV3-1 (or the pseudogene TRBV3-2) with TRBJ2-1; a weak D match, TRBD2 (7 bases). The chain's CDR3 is CASSPGRGNEQFF. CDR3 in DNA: TGTGCCAGCAGCCCAGGGAGGGGGAATGAGCAGTTCTTC.